This T cell receptor beta chain was found in a study of human T cells and chemical hapten exposure. Findings and limits, study-wide: TCRs exceeding 1 in 1000 frequency stayed unchanged with DPC sensitization. Alopecia in the donors means their immune response may deviate from healthy people's.

The time point denotes: patch test 1, 2 weeks after DPC sensitization. Treatment in this sample: therapeutic diphenylcyclopropenone sensitization with weekly scalp DPC. Samples of blood were obtained prior to the application of each patch test. Total RNA was extracted from unfractionated whole blood. MiXCR, applied by TCRdb to the RACE reads, yields one record per CDR3 protein. The repertoire consists of 180,000 or so distinct CDR3 sequences, with more than 20% occurring once and the leading ten covering about 7%. Regarding this clonotype: The antigen is unknown.

The CDR3 consists of 15 residues. CDR1 and CDR2 (germline): SGHRS, YFSETQ. V lost 4 bases and J 8 bases, leaving 18 bases between the germline ends. The sequenced sample was whole blood, obtained in connection with sensitization to the hapten diphenylcyclopropenone (DPC). The chain carries TRBV5-1 and TRBJ1-4; possible D gene TRBD1, 5 bases. This TCR derives from a woman aged 50 to 60 with alopecia areata. Some clones in this sample may be carry-over from other donors' samples. CDR3 nucleotide sequence: TGCGCCAGCAGCCAGACCGGGCCCCGGGGGGAAAAACTGTTTTTT. Protein: CASSQTGPRGEKLFF.